This T cell receptor (beta chain) was profiled in a study of T cell responses to AZD1222 COVID-19 vaccine. The overall study: Second doses that came at about 4 or about 12 weeks were put together. Broader study findings: Spike-specific TCR breadth and depth grew following two AZD1222 doses. Unmutated regions of variants are reportedly targeted by nearly half of spike-specific TCRs. White British ancestry dominated among donors, who included more females, and clonal diversity was possibly underestimated.

Libraries were prepared by immunoSEQ multiplex PCR; TCRdb keeps only in-frame clonotypes and omits some of them. Of 130,000 to 150,000 clones in the sample, around 88% are singletons; the top ten hold more than 13%. Trimming left V 2 bases short and J 6 bases short, with 1 base between. This CDR3 is 10 amino acids long. The germline CDR1 and CDR2 sequences are MNHEY and SVGAGI. A word on this clone: Its specificity is not known.

The TCR sequence derives from an adult in good health. This material consisted of peripheral blood, taken on day 0 of AZD1222 vaccination. The rearrangement uses TRBV6-5 and TRBJ1-1; no clear D gene. The CDR3 spells CASSYPEAFF. CDR3 coding DNA: TGTGCCAGCAGTTACCCTGAAGCTTTCTTT.